This T cell receptor beta chain was found in a study of blood T cell repertoires in COVID-19. Study at large: There were acute and convalescent COVID-19 samples, and they came from the United States, Italy and Spain. PBMCs, B-cell-depleted T cells, or T cells provided the cDNA or gDNA that made up the material.

Patients of the Seattle cohort, enrolled during active infection, were followed longitudinally. This clone has just a few counts. How the authors handled the data: Amplified reference gene primers provided the basis for estimating nucleated cell counts. Produced via immunoSEQ multiplex PCR; TCRdb's table is partial and in-frame only. V, J and clone size reflect that table, while D and trimming were determined from the DNA. The sample holds roughly 410,000 clones; about 91% are singletons and the top ten take roughly 1.4%. With V trimmed by 5 bases and J by 3 bases, 12 bases remained unmatched. Germline V gene sequence: CDR1 SEHNR, CDR2 FQNEAQ (reference sequence). The CDR3 is 16 residues long.

The chain recombines TRBV7-9 with TRBJ2-7; TRBD1 matches 8 bases. The sequence was obtained from a woman between 40 and 50 years old with COVID-19, enrolled during active disease. Sequencing was carried out using peripheral blood. Here the CDR3 DNA reads TGTGCCAGCAGCCTGCTTGGGGGACAGGAGGACTACGAGCAGTACTTC. Protein: CASSLLGGQEDYEQYF.